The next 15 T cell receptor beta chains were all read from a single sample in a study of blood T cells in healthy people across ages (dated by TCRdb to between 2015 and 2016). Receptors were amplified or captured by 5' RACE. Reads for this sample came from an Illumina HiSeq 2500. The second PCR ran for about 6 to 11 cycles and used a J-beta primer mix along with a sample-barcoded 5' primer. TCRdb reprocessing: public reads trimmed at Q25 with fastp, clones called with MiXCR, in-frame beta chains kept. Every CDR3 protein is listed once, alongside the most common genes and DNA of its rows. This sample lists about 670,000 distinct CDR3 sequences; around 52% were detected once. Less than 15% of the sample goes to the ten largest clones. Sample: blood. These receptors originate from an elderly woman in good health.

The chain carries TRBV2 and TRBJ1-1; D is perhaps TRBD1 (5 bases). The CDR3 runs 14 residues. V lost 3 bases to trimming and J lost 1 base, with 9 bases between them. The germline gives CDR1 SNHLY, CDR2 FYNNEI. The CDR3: CASSDTQGNTEAFF. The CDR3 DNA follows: TGTGCCAGCAGTGATACGCAGGGGAACACTGAAGCTTTCTTT.

CDR3 DNA: TGTGCCAGCAGTCACTGGACAGGGGGATCCAAAAACATTCAGTACTTC. This encodes CASSHWTGGSKNIQYF. The chain employs TRBV28 and TRBJ2-4; 10 nucleotides match TRBD1. Germline V gives CDR1 MDHEN, CDR2 SYDVKM. V trimming: 5 bases; J trimming: 2 bases; junction bases outside the gene matches: 6. The CDR3 sequence is 16 residues long.

The CDR3 sequence: CASSSRTAQYF. CDR3 DNA sequence: TGTGCCAGCAGTTCCCGGACGGCCCAGTACTTC. The chain couples TRBV28 to TRBJ2-5; no definite D call. The CDR3 is 11 amino acids. Germline CDR1 and CDR2: MDHEN and SYDVKM. Trimming shortened V by 4 bases and J by 9 bases, and 9 bases separated the two germline ends.

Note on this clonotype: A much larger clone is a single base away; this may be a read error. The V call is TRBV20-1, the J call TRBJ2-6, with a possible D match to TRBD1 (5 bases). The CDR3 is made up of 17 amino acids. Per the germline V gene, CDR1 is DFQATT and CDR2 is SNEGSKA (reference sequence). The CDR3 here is CSARDTTVGSGADVLTF. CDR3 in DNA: TGCAGTGCTAGAGACACGACAGTCGGCTCTGGGGCCGACGTCCTGACTTTC.

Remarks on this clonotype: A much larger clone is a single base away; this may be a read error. In nucleotides, the CDR3 is TGCAGCGTTACCGGGGGGGTAAAAGAGGCCCAGTACTTC. It yields the protein CSVTGGVKEAQYF. This chain uses TRBV29-1 with TRBJ2-5; 8 bases match TRBD2. The CDR3 runs to 13 residues. Germline CDR1 and CDR2: SQVTM and ANQGSEA. Based on the CDR3 plus reference TRBV29-1 and TRBJ2-5, the full variable domain is SAVISQKPSRDICQRGTSLTIQCQVDSQVTMMFWYRQQPGQSLTLIATANQGSEATYESGFVIDKFPISRPNLTFSTLTVSNMSPEDSSIYLCSVTGGVKEAQYFGPGTRLLVL.

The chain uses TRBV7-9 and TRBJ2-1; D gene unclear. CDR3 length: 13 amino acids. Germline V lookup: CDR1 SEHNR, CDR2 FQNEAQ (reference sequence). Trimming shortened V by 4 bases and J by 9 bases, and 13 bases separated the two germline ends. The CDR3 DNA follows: TGTGCCAGCAGCTCCGGTCCCGAAGGTGAGCAGTTCTTC. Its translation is CASSSGPEGEQFF. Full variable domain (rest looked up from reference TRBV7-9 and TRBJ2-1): DTGVSQNPRHKITKRGQNVTFRCDPISEHNRLYWYRQTLGQGPEFLTYFQNEAQLEKSRLLSDRFSAERPKGSFSTLEIQRTEQGDSAMYLCASSSGPEGEQFFGPGTRLTVL.

CDR3 DNA: TGCGCCAGCAGCTTGGCTGGACCGATAGCCAAAAACATTCAGTACTTC. It yields the protein CASSLAGPIAKNIQYF. The rearrangement links TRBV5-1 to TRBJ2-4; D is unclear. CDR1 and CDR2 (germline): SGHRS, YFSETQ. The CDR3 has 16 amino acids. Trimming removed 0 bases at V and 0 bases at J, with 10 bases between.

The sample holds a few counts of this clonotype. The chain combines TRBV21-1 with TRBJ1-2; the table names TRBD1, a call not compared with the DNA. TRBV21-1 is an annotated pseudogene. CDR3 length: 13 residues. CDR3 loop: CATDERGQIGYTF. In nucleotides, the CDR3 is TGTGCCACGGACGAGAGGGGGCAAATTGGCTACACCTTC.

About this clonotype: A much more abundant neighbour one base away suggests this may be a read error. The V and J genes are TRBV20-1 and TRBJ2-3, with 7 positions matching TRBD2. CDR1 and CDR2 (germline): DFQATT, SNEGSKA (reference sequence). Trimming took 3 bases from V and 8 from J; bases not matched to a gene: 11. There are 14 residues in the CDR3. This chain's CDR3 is CSARGGVSAATQYF. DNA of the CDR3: TGCAGTGCTAGGGGAGGGGTTAGCGCAGCTACGCAGTATTTT.

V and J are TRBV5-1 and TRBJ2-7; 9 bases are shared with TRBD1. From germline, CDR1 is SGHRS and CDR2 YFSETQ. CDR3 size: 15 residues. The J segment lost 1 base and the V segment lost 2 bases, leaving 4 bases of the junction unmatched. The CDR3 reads CASSFGQGRSYEQYF. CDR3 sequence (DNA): TGCGCCAGCAGCTTTGGACAGGGGAGGTCCTACGAGCAGTACTTC. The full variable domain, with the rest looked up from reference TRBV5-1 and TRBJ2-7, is KAGVTQTPRYLIKTRGQQVTLSCSPISGHRSVSWYQQTPGQGLQFLFEYFSETQRNKGNFPGRFSGRQFSNSRSEMNVSTLELGDSALYLCASSFGQGRSYEQYFGPGTRLTVT.

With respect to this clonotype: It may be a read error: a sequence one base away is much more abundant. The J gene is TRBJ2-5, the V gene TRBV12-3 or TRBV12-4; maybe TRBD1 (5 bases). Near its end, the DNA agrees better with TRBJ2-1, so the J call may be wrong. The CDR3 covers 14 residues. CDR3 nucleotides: TGTGCCAGCAACCTTCAGGGCAGTGGAGAGACCCAGTTCTTC. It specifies CASNLQGSGETQFF.

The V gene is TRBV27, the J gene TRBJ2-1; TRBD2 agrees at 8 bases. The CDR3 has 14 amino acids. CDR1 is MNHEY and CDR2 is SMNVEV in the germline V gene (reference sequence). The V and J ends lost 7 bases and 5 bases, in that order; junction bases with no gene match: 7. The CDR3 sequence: CASIRLAGNNEQFF. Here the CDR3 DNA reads TGTGCCAGCATCCGGCTAGCGGGTAACAATGAGCAGTTCTTC.

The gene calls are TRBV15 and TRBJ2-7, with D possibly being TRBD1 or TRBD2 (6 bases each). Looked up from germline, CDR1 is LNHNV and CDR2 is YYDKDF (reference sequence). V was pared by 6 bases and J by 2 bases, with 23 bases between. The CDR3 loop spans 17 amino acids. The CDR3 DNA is TGTGCCACCAGTAGCGACAGTCAGGGGACTGGGGCCTACGAGCAGTACTTC. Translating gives CATSSDSQGTGAYEQYF. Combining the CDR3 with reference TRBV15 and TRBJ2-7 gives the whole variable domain DAMVIQNPRYQVTQFGKPVTLSCSQTLNHNVMYWYQQKSSQAPKLLFHYYDKDFNNEADTPDNFQSRRPNTSFCFLDIRSPGLGDTAMYLCATSSDSQGTGAYEQYFGPGTRLTVT.

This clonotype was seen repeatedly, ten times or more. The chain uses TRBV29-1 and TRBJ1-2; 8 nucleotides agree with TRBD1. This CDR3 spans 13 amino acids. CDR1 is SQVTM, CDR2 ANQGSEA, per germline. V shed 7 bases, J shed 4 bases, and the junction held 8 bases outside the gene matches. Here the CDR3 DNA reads TGCAGCGATACCGACAGGGGCCTCTATGGCTACACCTTC. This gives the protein CSDTDRGLYGYTF.

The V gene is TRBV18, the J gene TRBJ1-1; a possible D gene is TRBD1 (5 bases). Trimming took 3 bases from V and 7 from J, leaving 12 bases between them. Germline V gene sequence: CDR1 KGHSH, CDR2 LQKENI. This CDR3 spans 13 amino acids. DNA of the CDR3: TGTGCCAGCTCACCTCCCGACAGTTATGAAGCTTTCTTT. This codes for CASSPPDSYEAFF.